This passage covers 13 T cell receptor beta chains from one sample sequenced in a study of T cell responses to AZD1222 COVID-19 vaccine. TCRdb's copy holds only in-frame clones and misses some; the assay was immunoSEQ multiplex PCR. The sample contains more than 150,000 clones, 88% of which appear only once. The sequences come from peripheral blood, collected 28 days after the second AZD1222 dose. Every receptor here comes from an adult who received the AZD1222 COVID-19 vaccine.

The count of this clone is one. The V gene is TRBV3-1 (or the pseudogene TRBV3-2), the J gene TRBJ2-2, with D uncertain. The CDR3 spans 13 residues. The germline gives CDR1 LGHDT, CDR2 YNNKEL (reference sequence). Trimming removed 4 bases at V and 3 bases at J, with 6 bases between. The CDR3 DNA is TGTGCCAGCAGCCCCCTGTACACCGGGGAGCTGTTTTTT. It encodes CASSPLYTGELFF.

This clone appeared a single time. CDR3 in DNA: TGTGCCAGTAGTTTTGTGGGCGGGGAGACCCAGTACTTC. Amino acids: CASSFVGGETQYF. The chain carries TRBV19 and TRBJ2-5; D may be TRBD2 (5 bases). CDR3 length: 13 residues. The germline gives CDR1 LNHDA, CDR2 SQIVND (reference sequence). Trimming took off 5 bases at V and 5 bases at J, with 12 bases between the two ends.

The rearrangement joins TRBV3-1 (or the pseudogene TRBV3-2) to TRBJ1-1; D might be TRBD1 (6 bases). Trimming took 4 bases from V and 1 from J, leaving 16 bases between them. The CDR3 spans 16 residues. CDR1 is LGHDT, CDR2 YNNKEL, per germline (reference sequence). In DNA form, the CDR3 reads TGTGCCAGCAGCCCCTACGCCGGGGGGCCGAACACTGAAGCTTTCTTT. Encoded protein: CASSPYAGGPNTEAFF.

The chain joins TRBV19 to TRBJ2-2; 10 bases are shared with TRBD1. CDR3 size: 14 residues. Trimming took 7 bases from V and 7 from J; bases not matched to a gene: 6. CDR1 is LNHDA and CDR2 is SQIVND in the germline V gene (reference sequence). The CDR3 DNA sequence: TGTGCCAGTACCGGACAGGGGGTTGGCGGGGAGCTGTTTTTT. Protein product: CASTGQGVGGELFF.

V and J are TRBV7-2 and TRBJ2-1; TRBD2 is a possible D gene (6 bases). Trimming removed 4 bases from V and 4 bases from J, with 11 bases in between. Germline loops: CDR1 SGHTA, CDR2 FQGNSA. This CDR3 comprises 14 residues. In nucleotides, the CDR3 is TGTGCCAGCAGCTCCCGGGGGTTTTACAATGAGCAGTTCTTC. It specifies CASSSRGFYNEQFF.

V and J are TRBV5-1 and TRBJ2-1; TRBD2 matches 10 bases. The trim removed 7 bases at V and 2 bases at J, leaving 9 bases unmatched. Looked up from germline, CDR1 is SGHRS and CDR2 is YFSETQ. The CDR3 has 16 amino acids. CDR3 region: CASSLLAGVTYNEQFF. The CDR3 coding sequence is TGCGCCAGCTCCCTCCTAGCGGGAGTAACCTACAATGAGCAGTTCTTC.

This clone was detected once. The V gene is TRBV28, the J gene TRBJ1-5; no clear D. V lost 6 bases, J lost 1 base, and 4 bases lay in between. Per germline, CDR1 MDHEN and CDR2 SYDVKM. The CDR3 totals 12 residues. CDR3 loop: CASSESNQPQHF. The CDR3 DNA follows: TGTGCCAGCAGCGAAAGCAATCAGCCCCAGCATTTT. The full variable domain, with the rest looked up from reference TRBV28 and TRBJ1-5, is DVKVTQSSRYLVKRTGEKVFLECVQDMDHENMFWYRQDPGLGLRLIYFSYDVKMKEKGDIPEGYSVSREKKERFSLILESASTNQTSMYLCASSESNQPQHFGDGTRLSIL.

This clone was detected a few times. The chain uses TRBV6-4 and TRBJ1-2, with 7 positions matching TRBD1. Trimming removed 2 bases from V and 8 bases from J; junction bases left unmatched: 8. The V gene's germline CDR1 is MRHNA and CDR2 SNTAGT. CDR3 length: 14 amino acids. The CDR3 here is CASSDRDSGLGYTF. The CDR3 DNA reads as TGTGCCAGCAGTGACAGGGACAGCGGGTTGGGCTACACCTTC.

The chain joins TRBV21-1 to TRBJ1-5; the table's D call of TRBD1 was not tested on the DNA. TRBV21-1 is a known pseudogene. CDR3 length: 14 residues. CDR3 in DNA: TGTGCCAGCAGCAGGTACAGGTCCAATCAGCCCCAGCATTTT. Translation gives CASSRYRSNQPQHF.

The V and J genes are TRBV30 and TRBJ2-7, with a possible D match to TRBD1 (5 bases). This CDR3 region has 12 residues. Germline CDR1 is GTSNPN and CDR2 is SVGIG (reference sequence). Between the trimmed V and J ends, which lost 8 bases and 4 bases, there was a span of 15 bases. The CDR3 nucleotides read TGTGCCGGAGTAAGTCAGGGTTACGAGCAGTACTTC. This codes for CAGVSQGYEQYF.

CDR3 nucleotides: TGTGCCAGCAGTTTATCAGGGGGAGTGGGTACAGATACGCAGTATTTT. Encoded protein: CASSLSGGVGTDTQYF. V is TRBV28 and J is TRBJ2-3; 7 bases line up with TRBD1. CDR3 length equals 16 residues. After removal of 1 base from V and 3 bases from J, the junction contained 7 bases not matched to a gene. Germline V gene data show CDR1 as MDHEN and CDR2 as SYDVKM. Together with reference TRBV28 and TRBJ2-3, the CDR3 gives the full variable domain: DVKVTQSSRYLVKRTGEKVFLECVQDMDHENMFWYRQDPGLGLRLIYFSYDVKMKEKGDIPEGYSVSREKKERFSLILESASTNQTSMYLCASSLSGGVGTDTQYFGPGTRLTVL.

The chain links TRBV5-1 to TRBJ2-3; 7 nucleotides align to TRBD1. The junction had 8 bases not matched to a gene; V was cut back by 4 bases and J by 3 bases. There are 15 residues in the CDR3. Germline CDR1 and CDR2: SGHRS and YFSETQ. The CDR3, as DNA: TGCGCCAGCAGCCGCGACAGGGTCGAGACAGATACGCAGTATTTT. Protein product: CASSRDRVETDTQYF.

The chain combines TRBV5-1 with TRBJ2-3; 8 bases are a match to TRBD2. V shed 4 bases, J shed 0 bases, and the junction held 4 bases outside the gene matches. Germline CDR1 reads SGHRS; CDR2 reads YFSETQ. This CDR3 has 15 amino acids. The CDR3 nucleotides are TGCGCCAGCAGCCTAGCGGGCAGAAGCACAGATACGCAGTATTTT. Its protein is CASSLAGRSTDTQYF.